The clone carrying this TCR beta chain was recorded a few times. The antigen is unknown. This sample is part of a study of human T cells and chemical hapten exposure. Study as a whole: Scalp application of diphenylcyclopropenone was performed weekly in patients across the entire roughly 25-week study. DPC 0.01% went on the upper back by patch test, with reading at 6 days. Study conclusions and caveats: TCRs whose frequency exceeded 1 in 1000 remained the same following DPC sensitization.

Noted time point: pre-sensitization, week 0. Treatment given: therapeutic diphenylcyclopropenone sensitization with weekly scalp DPC. The authors' total RNA extraction used unfractionated whole blood. MiXCR, run by TCRdb on the RACE reads, gives a single entry per CDR3 protein. The sample includes approximately 370,000 distinct CDR3 sequences, about 5.4% of them seen just once. This material consisted of whole blood, taken in connection with sensitization to the hapten diphenylcyclopropenone (DPC). The clonotype comes from a woman between 18 and 29 years old with alopecia areata. Some clones in this sample may be carry-over from other donors' samples.

The CDR3 here is CSAGSLMNTEAFF. Here the CDR3 DNA reads TGCAGTGCTGGTTCCCTAATGAACACTGAAGCTTTCTTT. The J gene is TRBJ1-1, the V gene TRBV20-1; no definite D call. Germline V gene lookup returns CDR1 DFQATT and CDR2 SNEGSKA (reference sequence). V lost 5 bases to trimming and J lost 0 bases, with 10 bases between them. There are 13 residues in the CDR3.